The 16 T cell receptor beta chains in this list originate from one sample, sequenced in a study of blood T cell repertoires in COVID-19. The method was immunoSEQ multiplex PCR; TCRdb's version includes in-frame clones alone and lacks a portion of them. This table has around 290,000 clones, around 90% appearing once. What was sequenced was PBMCs or T cells enriched from blood (not recorded which). These receptors all stem from a woman aged 40 to 50 who had recovered from COVID-19.

The gene calls are TRBV11-1 and TRBJ2-3; 8 bases agree with TRBD1. V lost 5 bases, J lost 6 bases, and 4 bases stayed unmatched. CDR1 and CDR2 (germline): SGHAT, FQDESV (reference sequence). The CDR3 contains 13 residues. CDR3 nucleotide sequence: TGTGCCAGCAGCCCAGACAGGGGCGATACGCAGTATTTT. Protein product: CASSPDRGDTQYF.

This clone was seen a handful of times. V usage is TRBV15 and J usage is TRBJ2-7, with 7 bases lining up with TRBD2. The V segment lost 2 bases and the J segment 2 bases; nucleotides outside the gene matches: 9. CDR3 size: 16 residues. Germline values: CDR1 LNHNV, CDR2 YYDKDF (reference sequence). CDR3 in amino acids: CATSRLSWGGAYEQYF. The CDR3 DNA reads as TGTGCCACCAGCAGACTGAGTTGGGGGGGGGCCTACGAGCAGTACTTC.

CDR3 sequence: CASSLAELSGGAIDTQYF. CDR3 sequence (DNA): TGCGCCAGCAGCTTGGCCGAGCTTAGCGGGGGGGCCATAGATACGCAGTATTTT. The rearrangement links TRBV5-1 to TRBJ2-3; the match to TRBD2 covers 11 bases. The CDR3 is 18 residues long. With 0 bases clipped from V and 5 bases from J, the junction kept 11 bases outside the gene matches. Germline lookup yields CDR1 SGHRS and CDR2 YFSETQ. Using reference TRBV5-1 and TRBJ2-3 for the parts outside the CDR3, the full variable domain is KAGVTQTPRYLIKTRGQQVTLSCSPISGHRSVSWYQQTPGQGLQFLFEYFSETQRNKGNFPGRFSGRQFSNSRSEMNVSTLELGDSALYLCASSLAELSGGAIDTQYFGPGTRLTVL.

This rearrangement joins TRBV5-4 to TRBJ1-1; a possible D gene is TRBD1 (6 bases). V lost 3 bases to trimming and J lost 3 bases, with 21 bases between them. CDR1 is SGHNT, CDR2 YYREEE, per germline (reference sequence). The CDR3 sequence is 17 residues long. CDR3 sequence (DNA): TGTGCCAGCAGCTACATACAGGGTACCGTCGGGGACACTGAAGCTTTCTTT. Translated: CASSYIQGTVGDTEAFF.

The chain employs TRBV7-2 and TRBJ1-5; unclear D gene. The CDR3 loop spans 13 amino acids. Trimming stripped 4 bases from V and 6 bases from J, with 10 bases between. Looked up from germline, CDR1 is SGHTA and CDR2 is FQGNSA. The CDR3 is CASSSFPGQPQHF. In nucleotides, the CDR3 is TGTGCCAGCAGCTCCTTTCCGGGTCAGCCCCAGCATTTT.

The chain is built from TRBV18 and TRBJ1-1; perhaps TRBD1 as D (6 bases). The CDR3 consists of 14 residues. Trimming removed 1 base from V and 4 bases from J, with 10 bases in between. CDR1 is KGHSH, CDR2 LQKENI, per germline. The CDR3 sequence is CASSPRGRGTEAFF. The DNA of the CDR3 is TGTGCCAGCTCACCACGGGGCAGGGGCACTGAAGCTTTCTTT.

The table lists this clone with a count of one. The chain employs TRBV11-2 and TRBJ2-1; 7 bases match TRBD1. After removal of 5 bases from V and 0 bases from J, the junction contained 7 bases not matched to a gene. Germline CDR1 reads SGHAT; CDR2 reads FQNNGV. This CDR3 region has 16 residues. CDR3 residues: CASSGVRGHSYNEQFF. CDR3 nucleotide sequence: TGTGCCAGCAGCGGGGTAAGGGGGCACTCCTACAATGAGCAGTTCTTC.

The chain carries TRBV15 and TRBJ1-4, with 7 positions matching TRBD1. The V gene end was trimmed by 11 bases and the J gene end by 8 bases; junction bases not matched to a gene: 23. This CDR3 comprises 17 residues. Per the germline V gene, CDR1 is LNHNV and CDR2 is YYDKDF (reference sequence). Here the CDR3 DNA reads TGTGCCGCTGGACGGGGGTACAGAGGGGGCGGCTTAGAAAAACTGTTTTTT. It translates to CAAGRGYRGGGLEKLFF.

This rearrangement joins TRBV7-3 to TRBJ2-7; 7 nucleotides agree with TRBD1. The CDR3 loop spans 14 amino acids. V shed 5 bases and J 1 base; nucleotides not matched to a gene: 5. Germline V gives CDR1 SGHTA, CDR2 FQGTGA. This CDR3 reads CASSPQGPSYEQYF. The CDR3 DNA is TGTGCCAGCAGCCCACAGGGGCCTTCCTACGAGCAGTACTTC.

The J gene is TRBJ1-2, the V gene TRBV21-1; the D segment call TRBD1 is taken from the table without a DNA check. TRBV21-1 corresponds to a pseudogene. The CDR3 has 17 amino acids. The chain's CDR3 is CASSKGLQGTLNYGYTF. CDR3 DNA: TGTGCCAGCAGCAAGGGTTTACAGGGCACGCTTAACTATGGCTACACCTTC.

CDR3 in amino acids: CAITPGGFYGYTF. Here the CDR3 DNA reads TGTGCCATCACCCCGGGTGGGTTCTACGGCTACACCTTC. The chain joins TRBV10-3 to TRBJ1-2; no definite D call. The CDR3 contains 13 residues. The germline CDR1 and CDR2 sequences are ENHRY and SYGVKD. Trimming cost V 7 bases and J 8 bases, with 17 bases left between them.

This sequence joins TRBV11-2 and TRBJ1-2; TRBD1 aligns across 9 bases. Germline CDR1 and CDR2: SGHAT and FQNNGV. There are 16 residues in the CDR3. J gave up 3 bases and V 2 bases, and 7 bases lay outside the gene matches. The CDR3 sequence is CASSLWTRTGDYGYTF. CDR3 coding DNA: TGTGCCAGCAGCTTATGGACAAGGACAGGGGACTATGGCTACACCTTC.

The gene calls are TRBV5-1 and TRBJ2-1; TRBD2 aligns across 10 bases. This CDR3 has 15 amino acids. The germline CDR1 and CDR2 sequences are SGHRS and YFSETQ. V shed 2 bases and J 6 bases; nucleotides not matched to a gene: 5. The CDR3 DNA reads as TGCGCCAGCAGCTTCCTAGCGGGAGCCGGCAATGAGCAGTTCTTC. Translation gives CASSFLAGAGNEQFF. Full variable domain (rest looked up from reference TRBV5-1 and TRBJ2-1): KAGVTQTPRYLIKTRGQQVTLSCSPISGHRSVSWYQQTPGQGLQFLFEYFSETQRNKGNFPGRFSGRQFSNSRSEMNVSTLELGDSALYLCASSFLAGAGNEQFFGPGTRLTVL.

The genes are TRBV30 and TRBJ2-1, with 10 bases identical to TRBD2. The CDR3 spans 17 residues. CDR1 is GTSNPN and CDR2 is SVGIG in the germline V gene (reference sequence). V was pared by 3 bases and J by 0 bases, with 8 bases of the junction left unmatched. The CDR3 coding sequence is TGTGCCTGGAGGACTAGCGGGCAAAGGAGCTCCTACAATGAGCAGTTCTTC. The encoded protein is CAWRTSGQRSSYNEQFF.

The chain uses TRBV11-1 and TRBJ1-1; D might be TRBD1 (6 bases). Germline CDR1 reads SGHAT; CDR2 reads FQDESV (reference sequence). Deletions cut 5 bases from V and 1 base from J, with 11 bases between. CDR3 length: 14 amino acids. The CDR3 DNA reads as TGTGCCAGCAGCGACCGGGACAAGAACACTGAAGCTTTCTTT. Translation: CASSDRDKNTEAFF.

The chain joins TRBV6-5 to TRBJ2-1, with no clear D. V lost 7 bases, J lost 0 bases, and 13 bases lay in between. This CDR3 contains 15 residues. Germline V CDR1 and CDR2: MNHEY, SVGAGI. The CDR3 here is CASTRSVSSYNEQFF. The CDR3, as DNA: TGTGCCAGCACCCGGAGCGTGAGCTCCTACAATGAGCAGTTCTTC.